This TCR beta chain derives from a study of long-term antiretroviral therapy in people with HIV. Trimming removed 4 bases at V and 5 bases at J, with 17 bases between. CDR1 is SGDLS and CDR2 is YYNGEE in the germline V gene. This CDR3 region has 15 residues. Runs used v3.0 of the immunoSEQ assay and were done at survey level. Libraries were prepared by immunoSEQ multiplex PCR; TCRdb keeps only in-frame clonotypes and omits some of them. The sample lists approximately 29,000 clones; 70% to 90% were seen once. The source of this sequence is a man younger than 35 with HIV. The J gene is TRBJ2-3, the V gene TRBV9; tentatively, D is TRBD1 (5 bases). Material: unsorted PBMCs, obtained 1.1 years after starting antiretroviral therapy. In DNA, the CDR3 is TGTGCCAGCAGCAAGGCCACTACAGGCGTAGATACGCAGTATTTT. Amino acid sequence: CASSKATTGVDTQYF.